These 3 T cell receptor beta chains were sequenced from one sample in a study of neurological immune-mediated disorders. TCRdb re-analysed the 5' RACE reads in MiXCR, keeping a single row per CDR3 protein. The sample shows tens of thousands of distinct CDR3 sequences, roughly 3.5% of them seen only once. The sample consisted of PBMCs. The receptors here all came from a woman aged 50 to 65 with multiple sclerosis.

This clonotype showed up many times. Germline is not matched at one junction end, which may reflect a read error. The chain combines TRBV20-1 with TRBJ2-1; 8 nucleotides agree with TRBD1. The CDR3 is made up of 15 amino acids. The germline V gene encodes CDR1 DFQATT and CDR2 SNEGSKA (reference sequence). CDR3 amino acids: CSARDPGGFYNEQFF. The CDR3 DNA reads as TGCAGTGCAAGAGATCCAGGGGGCTTCTACAATGAGCAGTTCTTC.

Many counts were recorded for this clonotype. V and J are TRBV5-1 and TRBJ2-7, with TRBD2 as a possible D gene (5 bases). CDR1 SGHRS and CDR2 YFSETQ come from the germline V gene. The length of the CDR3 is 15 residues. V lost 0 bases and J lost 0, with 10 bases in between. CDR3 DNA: TGCGCCAGCAGCTTGGTCAGCGGAAGCTCCTACGAGCAGTACTTC. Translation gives CASSLVSGSSYEQYF.

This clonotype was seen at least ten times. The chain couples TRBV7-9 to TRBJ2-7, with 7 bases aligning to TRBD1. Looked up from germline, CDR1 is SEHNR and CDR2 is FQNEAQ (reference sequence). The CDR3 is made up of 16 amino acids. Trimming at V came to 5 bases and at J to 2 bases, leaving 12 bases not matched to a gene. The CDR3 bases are TGTGCCAGCAGCGAACCTTCCGGGACAGAAGCCTACGAGCAGTACTTC. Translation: CASSEPSGTEAYEQYF.